This T cell receptor beta chain was captured in a study of blood T cell repertoires in COVID-19. Across the whole study: Spain, Italy and the United States supplied samples that represented acute and convalescent COVID-19. Sources were T cells, B-cell-depleted T cells, or PBMCs; the material itself was cDNA or gDNA.

Per the study methods: Reference gene primer amplification gave estimated nucleated cell counts. TCRdb keeps only in-frame clones here, not all; method: immunoSEQ multiplex PCR. The V and J calls and clone size were taken over from that table, and D and trimming were inferred from the DNA. The repertoire has approximately 69,000 clones, roughly 90% of them found once; the top ten carry more than 25%. In this sample, this clone turned up once. The ends were cut back, 2 bases at V and 8 bases at J, with 7 bases in the middle. This CDR3 region has 13 residues. Germline V gene lookup returns CDR1 SGHAT and CDR2 FQNNGV.

The sequence was obtained from a man over 45 with acute or convalescent COVID-19. The material sequenced was peripheral blood. The J gene is TRBJ1-6, the V gene TRBV11-2; D is uncertain. The CDR3 coding sequence is TGTGCCAGCAGCTTAACGCGGTATTCACCCCTCCACTTT. It translates to CASSLTRYSPLHF.